This T cell receptor (beta chain) was recorded in a study of T-cell reconstitution after alpha-beta-depleted transplantation in children. V gave up 6 bases and J gave up 10 bases; unmatched junction bases: 8. The length of the CDR3 is 13 residues. For TCRbeta, the library was prepared with unique molecular identifiers. TCRdb ran MiXCR on the PCR reads and lists one entry per CDR3 protein. The repertoire holds about 110,000 distinct CDR3 sequences, with 23% as singletons. This clonotype was counted many times. The rearrangement uses TRBV12-3 or TRBV12-4 and TRBJ2-1; 8 nucleotides agree with TRBD2. The receptor was isolated from a male patient between 2 and 15 years old who had a stem cell transplant for chronic granulomatous disease, so the T cells may come from the graft donor. This sample comprised PBMCs, mostly from graft donor cells, obtained 180 days after TCRalphabeta/CD19-depleted stem cell transplant. The CDR3 DNA is TGTGCCAGCAGCCGAATCAGCGGGAGCGAGCAGTTCTTC. It codes for CASSRISGSEQFF.